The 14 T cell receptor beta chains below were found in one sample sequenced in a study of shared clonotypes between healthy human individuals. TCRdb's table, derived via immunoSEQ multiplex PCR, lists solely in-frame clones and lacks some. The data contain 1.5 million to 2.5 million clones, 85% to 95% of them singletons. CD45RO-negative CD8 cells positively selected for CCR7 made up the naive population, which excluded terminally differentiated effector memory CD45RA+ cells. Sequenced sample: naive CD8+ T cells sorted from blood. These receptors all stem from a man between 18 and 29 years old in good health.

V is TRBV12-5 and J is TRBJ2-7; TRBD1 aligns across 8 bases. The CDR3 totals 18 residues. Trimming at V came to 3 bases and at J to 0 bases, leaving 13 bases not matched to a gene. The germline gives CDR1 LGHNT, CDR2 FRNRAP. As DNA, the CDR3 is TGTGCTAGTGGTTTCTTACCTTCGGACAGGGCCACCTCCTACGAGCAGTACTTC. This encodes CASGFLPSDRATSYEQYF.

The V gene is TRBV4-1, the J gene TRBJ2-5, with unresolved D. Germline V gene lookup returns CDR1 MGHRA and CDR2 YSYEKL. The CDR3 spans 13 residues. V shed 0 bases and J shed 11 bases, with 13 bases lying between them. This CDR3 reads CASSQEGSREQYF. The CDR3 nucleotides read TGCGCCAGCAGCCAAGAGGGATCCCGTGAGCAGTACTTC.

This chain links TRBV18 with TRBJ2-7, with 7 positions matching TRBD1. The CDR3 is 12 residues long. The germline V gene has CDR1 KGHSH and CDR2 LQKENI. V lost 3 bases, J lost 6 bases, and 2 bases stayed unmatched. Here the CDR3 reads CASSPGTVEQYF. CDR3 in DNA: TGTGCCAGCTCACCGGGGACAGTCGAGCAGTACTTC. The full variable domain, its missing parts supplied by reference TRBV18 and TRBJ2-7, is NAGVMQNPRHLVRRRGQEARLRCSPMKGHSHVYWYRQLPEEGLKFMVYLQKENIIDESGMPKERFSAEFPKEGPSILRIQQVVRGDSAAYFCASSPGTVEQYFGPGTRLTVT.

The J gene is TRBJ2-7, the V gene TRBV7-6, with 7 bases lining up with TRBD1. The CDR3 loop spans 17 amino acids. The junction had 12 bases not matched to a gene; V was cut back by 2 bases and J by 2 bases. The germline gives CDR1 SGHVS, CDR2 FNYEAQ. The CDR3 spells CASSLRKGQPETYEQYF. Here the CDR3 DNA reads TGTGCCAGCAGCTTACGAAAGGGACAGCCGGAAACCTACGAGCAGTACTTC.

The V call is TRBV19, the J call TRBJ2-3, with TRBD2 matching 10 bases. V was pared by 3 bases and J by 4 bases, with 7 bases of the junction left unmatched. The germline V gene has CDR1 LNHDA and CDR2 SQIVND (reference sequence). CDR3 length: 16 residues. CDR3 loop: CASSIMSSGSSDTQYF. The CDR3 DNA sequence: TGTGCCAGTAGTATTATGTCTAGCGGGAGCTCAGATACGCAGTATTTT.

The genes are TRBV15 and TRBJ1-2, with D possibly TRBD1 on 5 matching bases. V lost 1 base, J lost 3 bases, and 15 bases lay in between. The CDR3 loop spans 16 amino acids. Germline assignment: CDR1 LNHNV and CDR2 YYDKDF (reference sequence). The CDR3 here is CATSRVWAGIDYGYTF. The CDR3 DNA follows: TGTGCCACCAGCAGAGTATGGGCAGGGATTGACTATGGCTACACCTTC.

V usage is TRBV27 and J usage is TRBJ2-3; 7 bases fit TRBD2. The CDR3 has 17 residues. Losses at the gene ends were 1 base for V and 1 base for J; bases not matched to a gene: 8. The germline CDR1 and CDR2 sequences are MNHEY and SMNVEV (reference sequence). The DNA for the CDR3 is TGTGCCAGCAGTTTATGGGGACTATCCCCGGGCACAGATACGCAGTATTTT. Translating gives CASSLWGLSPGTDTQYF.

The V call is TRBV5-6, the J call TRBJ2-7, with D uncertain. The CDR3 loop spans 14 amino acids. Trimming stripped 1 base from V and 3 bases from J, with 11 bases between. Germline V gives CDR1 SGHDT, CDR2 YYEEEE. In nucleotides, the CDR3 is TGTGCCAGCAGCTTGTCCCAGACCGTCTACGAGCAGTACTTC. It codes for CASSLSQTVYEQYF.

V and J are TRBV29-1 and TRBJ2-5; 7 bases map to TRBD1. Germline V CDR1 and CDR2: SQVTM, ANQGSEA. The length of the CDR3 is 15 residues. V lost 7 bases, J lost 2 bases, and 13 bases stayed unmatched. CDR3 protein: CSARPGQGQQETQYF. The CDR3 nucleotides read TGCAGCGCCCGCCCGGGCCAGGGACAGCAAGAGACCCAGTACTTC.

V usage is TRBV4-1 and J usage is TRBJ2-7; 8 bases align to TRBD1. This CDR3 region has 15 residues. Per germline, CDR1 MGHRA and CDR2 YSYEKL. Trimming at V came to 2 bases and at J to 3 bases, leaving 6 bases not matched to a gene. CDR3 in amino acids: CASSQLEGQGYEQYF. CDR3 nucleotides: TGCGCCAGCAGCCAATTGGAAGGACAGGGCTACGAGCAGTACTTC.

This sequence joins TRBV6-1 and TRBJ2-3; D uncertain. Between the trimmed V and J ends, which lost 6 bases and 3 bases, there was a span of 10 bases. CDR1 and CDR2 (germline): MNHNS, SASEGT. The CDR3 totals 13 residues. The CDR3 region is CASRQVGTDTQYF. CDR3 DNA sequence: TGTGCCAGCAGGCAAGTCGGGACAGATACGCAGTATTTT.

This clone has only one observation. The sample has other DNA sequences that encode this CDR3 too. The CDR3 region is CASSSQGSNQPQHF. The CDR3 DNA follows: TGTGCCAGCAGTTCACAGGGTTCCAATCAGCCCCAGCATTTT. The rearrangement uses TRBV27 and TRBJ1-5; a possible D gene is TRBD1 (6 bases). The CDR3 extends over 14 amino acids. Trimming stripped 4 bases from V and 3 bases from J, with 10 bases between. Germline loops: CDR1 MNHEY, CDR2 SMNVEV (reference sequence).

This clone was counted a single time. The CDR3 DNA sequence: TGTGCCAGCTCCAACCCGTGGGATACTGGAAACACCATATATTTT. As protein: CASSNPWDTGNTIYF. This chain joins TRBV2 and TRBJ1-3; D gene uncertain. The CDR3 spans 15 residues. Looked up from germline, CDR1 is SNHLY and CDR2 is FYNNEI. V lost 8 bases to trimming and J lost 2 bases, with 16 bases between them.

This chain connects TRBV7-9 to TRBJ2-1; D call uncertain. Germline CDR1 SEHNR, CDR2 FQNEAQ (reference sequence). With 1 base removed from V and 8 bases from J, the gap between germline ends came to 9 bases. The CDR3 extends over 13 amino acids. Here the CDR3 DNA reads TGTGCCAGCAGCTTAGGCACCCCGCATGAGCAGTTCTTC. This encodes CASSLGTPHEQFF.